This T cell receptor (beta chain) was recovered during a study of T-cell memory formation after mild COVID-19. Study background: The TCR clusters were mostly specific to one donor.

V was pared by 6 bases and J by 7 bases, with 7 bases of the junction left unmatched. The CDR3 loop spans 14 amino acids. 5'RACE primed at constant segments yielded TCR alpha and TCR beta cDNA libraries bearing sample barcodes and UMIs. TCRdb independently ran MiXCR on the 5' RACE reads; one entry per CDR3 protein. The sample consists of under 200,000 distinct CDR3 sequences, 11% of them appearing once. Study observations and caveats: The study found contracting CD4+ clones mainly in CM and EM and contracting CD8+ clones in EMRA.

In the case of this clonotype: The target antigen is unknown.

The TCR was taken from a man in his late teens or twenties who had mild COVID-19 (a few samples of this study predate the infection). Cell type and time point are not known. V and J are TRBV12-3 or TRBV12-4 and TRBJ2-4, with 9 bases that match TRBD1. The sample taken for sequencing was PBMCs or a T cell subset sorted from them (not recorded which). In DNA form, the CDR3 reads TGTGCCAGCAGCCGGGACAGGGAGGGGAACATTCAGTACTTC. Its translation: CASSRDREGNIQYF.